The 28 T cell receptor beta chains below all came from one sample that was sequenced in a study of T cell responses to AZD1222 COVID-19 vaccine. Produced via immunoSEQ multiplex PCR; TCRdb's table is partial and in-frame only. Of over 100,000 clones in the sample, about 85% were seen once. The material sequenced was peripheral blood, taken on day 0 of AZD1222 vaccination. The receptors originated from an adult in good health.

Written as DNA, the CDR3 is TGTGCCAGCAGCTTAAGCCCGTATCAGCCCCAGCATTTT. Protein sequence: CASSLSPYQPQHF. The chain recombines TRBV11-1 with TRBJ1-5; D gene uncertain. Trimming pared 2 bases from V and 5 bases from J, leaving 7 bases between. The CDR3 spans 13 residues. The germline CDR1 and CDR2 sequences are SGHAT and FQDESV (reference sequence).

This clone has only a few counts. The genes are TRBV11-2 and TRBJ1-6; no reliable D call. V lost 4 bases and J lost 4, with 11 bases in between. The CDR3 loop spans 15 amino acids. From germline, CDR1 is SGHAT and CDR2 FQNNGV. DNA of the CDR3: TGTGCCAGCAGCTCACCGACTGGGTATAATTCACCCCTCCACTTT. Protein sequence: CASSSPTGYNSPLHF.

CDR3 protein: CASSPYGVASTDTQYF. The CDR3 DNA is TGTGCCAGCTCACCCTATGGGGTCGCTAGCACAGATACGCAGTATTTT. The rearrangement uses TRBV18 and TRBJ2-3, with unresolved D. The CDR3 runs 16 residues. The V gene lost 3 bases and the J gene lost 0 bases, with 13 bases spanning the gap. CDR1 KGHSH and CDR2 LQKENI come from the germline V gene. The variable domain in full, completed from reference TRBV18 and TRBJ2-3, reads NAGVMQNPRHLVRRRGQEARLRCSPMKGHSHVYWYRQLPEEGLKFMVYLQKENIIDESGMPKERFSAEFPKEGPSILRIQQVVRGDSAAYFCASSPYGVASTDTQYFGPGTRLTVL.

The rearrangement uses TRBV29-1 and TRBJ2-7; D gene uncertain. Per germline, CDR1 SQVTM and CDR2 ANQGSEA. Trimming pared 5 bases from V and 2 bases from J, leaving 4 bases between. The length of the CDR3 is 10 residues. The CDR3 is CSVKAYEQYF. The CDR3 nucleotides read TGCAGCGTTAAGGCCTACGAGCAGTACTTC.

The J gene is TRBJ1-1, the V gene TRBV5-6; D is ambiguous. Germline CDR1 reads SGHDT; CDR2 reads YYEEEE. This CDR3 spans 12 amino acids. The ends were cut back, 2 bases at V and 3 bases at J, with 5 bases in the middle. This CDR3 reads CASSFQHTEAFF. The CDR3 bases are TGTGCCAGCAGCTTTCAGCACACTGAAGCTTTCTTT.

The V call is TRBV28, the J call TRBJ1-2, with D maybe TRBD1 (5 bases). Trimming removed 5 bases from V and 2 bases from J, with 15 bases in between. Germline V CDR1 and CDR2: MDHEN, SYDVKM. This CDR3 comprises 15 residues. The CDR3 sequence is CASSKPGISNYGYTF. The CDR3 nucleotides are TGTGCCAGCAGTAAGCCAGGGATTTCGAACTATGGCTACACCTTC.

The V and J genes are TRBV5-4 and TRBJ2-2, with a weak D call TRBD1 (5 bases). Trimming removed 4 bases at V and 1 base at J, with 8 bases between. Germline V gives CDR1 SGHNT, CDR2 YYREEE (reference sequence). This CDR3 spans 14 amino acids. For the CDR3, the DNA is TGTGCCAGCAGCGGGGCTCTGAACACCGGGGAGCTGTTTTTT. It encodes CASSGALNTGELFF.

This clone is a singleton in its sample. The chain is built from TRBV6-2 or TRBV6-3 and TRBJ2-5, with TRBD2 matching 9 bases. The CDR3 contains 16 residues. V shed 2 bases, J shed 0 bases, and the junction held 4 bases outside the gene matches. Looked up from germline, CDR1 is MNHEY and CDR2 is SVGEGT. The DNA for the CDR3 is TGTGCCAGCAGTTACGGGTCTAGCGGGAACCAAGAGACCCAGTACTTC. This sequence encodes CASSYGSSGNQETQYF.

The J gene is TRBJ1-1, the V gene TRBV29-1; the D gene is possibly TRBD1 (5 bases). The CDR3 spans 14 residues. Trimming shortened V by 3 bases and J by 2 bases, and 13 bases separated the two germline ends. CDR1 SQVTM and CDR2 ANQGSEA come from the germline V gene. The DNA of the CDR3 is TGCAGCGTTGAGGAGGGGTGGGGCAACACTGAAGCTTTCTTT. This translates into CSVEEGWGNTEAFF.

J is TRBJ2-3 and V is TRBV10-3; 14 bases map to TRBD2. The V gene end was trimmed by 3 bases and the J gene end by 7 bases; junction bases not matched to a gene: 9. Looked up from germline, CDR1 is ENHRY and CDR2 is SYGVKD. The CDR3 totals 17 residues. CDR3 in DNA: TGTGCCATCAGTGACTCTGGGACTAGCGGGAGCGGGAATACGCAGTATTTT. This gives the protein CAISDSGTSGSGNTQYF.

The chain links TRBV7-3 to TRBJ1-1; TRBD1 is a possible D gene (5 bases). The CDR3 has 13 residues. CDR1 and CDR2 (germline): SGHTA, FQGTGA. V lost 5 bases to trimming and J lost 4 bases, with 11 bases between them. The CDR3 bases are TGTGCCAGCAGCGTATCCGGGGGCACTGAAGCTTTCTTT. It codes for CASSVSGGTEAFF.

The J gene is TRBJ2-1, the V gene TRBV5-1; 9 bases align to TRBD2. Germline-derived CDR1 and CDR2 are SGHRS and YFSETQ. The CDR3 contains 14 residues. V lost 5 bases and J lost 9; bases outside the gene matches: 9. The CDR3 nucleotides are TGCGCCAGCAGTCCACAGCGGGGGGAATTTGAGCAGTTCTTC. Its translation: CASSPQRGEFEQFF.

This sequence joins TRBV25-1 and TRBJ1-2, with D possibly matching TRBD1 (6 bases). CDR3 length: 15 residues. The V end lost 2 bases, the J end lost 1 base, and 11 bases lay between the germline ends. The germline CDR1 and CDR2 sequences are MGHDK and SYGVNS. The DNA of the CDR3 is TGTGCCAGCAGTGAACAGGGGCAGTTTAACTATGGCTACACCTTC. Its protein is CASSEQGQFNYGYTF.

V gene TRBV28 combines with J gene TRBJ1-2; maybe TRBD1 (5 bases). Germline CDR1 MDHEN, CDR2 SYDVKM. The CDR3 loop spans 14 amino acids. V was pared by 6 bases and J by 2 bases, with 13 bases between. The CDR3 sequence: CASSPFDSNYGYTF. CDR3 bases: TGTGCCAGCAGCCCATTCGACAGCAACTATGGCTACACCTTC.

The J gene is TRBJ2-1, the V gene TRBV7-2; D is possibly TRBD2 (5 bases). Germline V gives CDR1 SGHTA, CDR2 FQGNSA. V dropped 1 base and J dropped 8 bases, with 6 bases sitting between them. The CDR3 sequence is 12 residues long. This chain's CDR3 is CASSLGGYEQFF. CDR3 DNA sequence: TGTGCCAGCAGCTTAGGAGGGTATGAGCAGTTCTTC.

The DNA of the CDR3 is TGTGCCAGCAGCCTAAGTGGGAACAATGAGCAGTTCTTC. This translates into CASSLSGNNEQFF. The chain employs TRBV5-5 and TRBJ2-1; D uncertain. Germline CDR1 is SGHKS and CDR2 is YYEKEE (reference sequence). The V end was cut by 4 bases, the J end by 5 bases, with 10 bases between. This CDR3 region has 13 residues.

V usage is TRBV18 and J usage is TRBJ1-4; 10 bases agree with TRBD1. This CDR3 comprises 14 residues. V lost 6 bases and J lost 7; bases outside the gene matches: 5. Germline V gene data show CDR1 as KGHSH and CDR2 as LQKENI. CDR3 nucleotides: TGTGCCAGCTCTCTAGACAGGGGGCCTGAAAAACTGTTTTTT. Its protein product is CASSLDRGPEKLFF.

CDR3 nucleotide sequence: TGTGCCAGCACTTCCACAATTCACACTGAAGCTTTCTTT. Amino acids: CASTSTIHTEAFF. The chain employs TRBV28 and TRBJ1-1; D is ambiguous. The CDR3 runs to 13 residues. Trimming took off 7 bases at V and 3 bases at J, with 12 bases between the two ends. Germline V gene data show CDR1 as MDHEN and CDR2 as SYDVKM.

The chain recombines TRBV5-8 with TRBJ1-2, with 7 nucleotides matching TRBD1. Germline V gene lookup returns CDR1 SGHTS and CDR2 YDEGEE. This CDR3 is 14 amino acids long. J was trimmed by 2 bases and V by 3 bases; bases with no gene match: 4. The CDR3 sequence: CASSSGTANYGYTF. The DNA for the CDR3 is TGTGCCAGCAGCTCTGGGACAGCAAACTATGGCTACACCTTC.

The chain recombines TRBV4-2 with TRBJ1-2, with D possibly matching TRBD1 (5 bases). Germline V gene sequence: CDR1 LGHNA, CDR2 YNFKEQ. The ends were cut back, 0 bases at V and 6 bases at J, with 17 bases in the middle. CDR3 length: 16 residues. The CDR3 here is CASSQEVRQGMDGYTF. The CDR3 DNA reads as TGTGCCAGCAGCCAAGAGGTACGGCAGGGAATGGATGGCTACACCTTC.

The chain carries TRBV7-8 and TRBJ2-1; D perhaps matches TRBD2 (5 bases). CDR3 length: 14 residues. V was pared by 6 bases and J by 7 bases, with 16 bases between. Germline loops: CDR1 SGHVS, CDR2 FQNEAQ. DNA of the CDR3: TGTGCCAGCAGAGGTACTAGAAGACGGAATGAGCAGTTCTTC. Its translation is CASRGTRRRNEQFF.

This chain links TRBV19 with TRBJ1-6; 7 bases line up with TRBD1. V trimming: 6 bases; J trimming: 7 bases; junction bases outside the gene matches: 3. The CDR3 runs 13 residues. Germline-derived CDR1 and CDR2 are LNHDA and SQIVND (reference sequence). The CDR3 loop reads CASRWDSNSPLHF. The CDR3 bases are TGTGCCAGTAGGTGGGACAGCAATTCACCCCTCCACTTT.

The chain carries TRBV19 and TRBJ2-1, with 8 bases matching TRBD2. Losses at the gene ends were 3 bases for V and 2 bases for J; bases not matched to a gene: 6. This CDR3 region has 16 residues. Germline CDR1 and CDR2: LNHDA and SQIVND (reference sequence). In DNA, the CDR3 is TGTGCCAGTAGTATCCGGGCGGGAGGTGCCTACAATGAGCAGTTCTTC. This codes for CASSIRAGGAYNEQFF.

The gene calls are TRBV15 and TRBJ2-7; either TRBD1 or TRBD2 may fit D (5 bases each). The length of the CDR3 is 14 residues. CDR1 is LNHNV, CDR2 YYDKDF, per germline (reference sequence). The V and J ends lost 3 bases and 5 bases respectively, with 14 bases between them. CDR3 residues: CATSSKTRGNEQYF. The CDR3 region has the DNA TGTGCCACCAGCAGTAAAACCCGGGGCAACGAGCAGTACTTC.

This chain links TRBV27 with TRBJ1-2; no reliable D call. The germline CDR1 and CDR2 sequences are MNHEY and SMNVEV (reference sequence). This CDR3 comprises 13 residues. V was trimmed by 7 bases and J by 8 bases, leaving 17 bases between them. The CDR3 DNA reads TGTGCCAGCAAAAGGTCCGAGGGAACGGGCTACACCTTC. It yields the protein CASKRSEGTGYTF.

Written as DNA, the CDR3 is TGCGCCAGCAGCTTGCGCGGGAACACTGAAGCTTTCTTT. This gives the protein CASSLRGNTEAFF. The V gene is TRBV5-1, the J gene TRBJ1-1; no definite D call. Trimming removed 1 base at V and 1 base at J, with 5 bases between. The CDR3 runs to 13 residues. Germline V gene data show CDR1 as SGHRS and CDR2 as YFSETQ.

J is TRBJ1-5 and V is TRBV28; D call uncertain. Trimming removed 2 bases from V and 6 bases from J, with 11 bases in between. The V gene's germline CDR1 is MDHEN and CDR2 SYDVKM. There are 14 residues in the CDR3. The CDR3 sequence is CASSLIRAGQPQHF. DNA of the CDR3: TGTGCCAGCAGTTTAATACGGGCGGGTCAGCCCCAGCATTTT.

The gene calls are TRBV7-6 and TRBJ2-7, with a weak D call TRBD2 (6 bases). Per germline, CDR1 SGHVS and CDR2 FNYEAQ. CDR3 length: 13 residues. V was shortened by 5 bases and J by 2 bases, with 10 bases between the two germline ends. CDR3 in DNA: TGTGCCAGCAGCGTGGGACTCACCTACGAGCAGTACTTC. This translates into CASSVGLTYEQYF.